These T cell receptor beta chains were read from a single sample in a study of identical twins. From the 5' RACE reads, TCRdb called clonotypes with MiXCR, one entry per CDR3 protein. The sample holds roughly 490,000 distinct CDR3 sequences, more than 13% seen once. These data also featured in a second study, about yellow fever vaccine responses in identical twins.

Sequenced sample: CD4+ T cells sorted from blood. Receptors were obtained from a woman between 18 and 29 years old in good health. Each CDR3 is given with its conserved first and last residue. D genes are given only for firm matches. Rows may omit the clone size; those that give it use once, few, many or a size class.

TRBV5-1	TRBJ2-3	few	-	16	TGCGCCAGCAGCCAACCCCGGGCCACGCAAGGGGATACGCAGTATTTT	CASSQPRATQGDTQYF
TRBV5-1	TRBJ2-1	many	TRBD2	16	TGCGCCAGCAGCCCACCGGGACTAGCGGGAGTAAATGAGCAGTTCTTC	CASSPPGLAGVNEQFF
TRBV20-1	TRBJ2-7	few	-	13	TGCAGTGCTAGAGAGACCAGCACCTACGAGCAGTACTTC	CSARETSTYEQYF
TRBV11-2	TRBJ2-7	few	TRBD2	19	TGTGCCAGCAGTCGTATACCTAAAGCGGGAGGGGGATTTTCCTACGAGCAGTACTTC	CASSRIPKAGGGFSYEQYF
TRBV7-9	TRBJ2-7	once	-	13	TGTGCCAGCAGCTTAGACGGATTCTACGAGCAGTACTTC	CASSLDGFYEQYF
TRBV29-1	TRBJ2-7	-	TRBD2	18	TGCAGCGTTGCAAAGGGGGGGAGGACTAGCAGGAGCTCCTACGAGCAGTACTTC	CSVAKGGRTSRSSYEQYF
TRBV20-1	TRBJ2-7	few	TRBD1	12	TGCAGTGCCGTGGGACAGGCCTACGAGCAGTACTTC	CSAVGQAYEQYF
TRBV12-3/TRBV12-4	TRBJ2-5	few	-	14	TGTGCCAGCAGTTTATTAGTCCCACAAGAGACCCAGTACTTC	CASSLLVPQETQYF
TRBV4-2	TRBJ2-2	-	TRBD2	15	TGTGCCAGCAGCCAATTAGCGGGAGTTGCCGGGGAGCTGTTTTTT	CASSQLAGVAGELFF
TRBV19	TRBJ2-7	-	TRBD2	15	TGTGCCAGTGCGTCCGGGACTAGCGTCTACCACGAGCAGTACTTC	CASASGTSVYHEQYF
TRBV6-1	TRBJ1-2	few	-	15	TGTGCCAGCACTAGCCCTAGGTTGGGGAACAGGGGCTACACCTTC	CASTSPRLGNRGYTF
TRBV5-6	TRBJ1-6	many	-	15	TGTGCCAGCAGCTTGGGGACCGTTTATAATTCACCCCTCCACTTT	CASSLGTVYNSPLHF
TRBV6-2/TRBV6-3	TRBJ2-1	-	-	14	TGTGCCAGCAGTTACGGGAGCCCCTACAATGAGCAGTTCTTC	CASSYGSPYNEQFF
TRBV20-1	TRBJ1-1	-	-	13	TGCAGTGCTATTTATGGGGCACTCGGGGGAGCTTTCTTT	CSAIYGALGGAFF
TRBV9	TRBJ1-4	-	-	15	TGTGCCAGCAGCGTTGGTGGCCTAACTAATGAAAAACTGTTTTTT	CASSVGGLTNEKLFF
TRBV10-3	TRBJ2-2	-	TRBD1	15	TGTGCCATCAGTAGGACAGGGTCCTATACCGGGGAGCTGTTTTTT	CAISRTGSYTGELFF
TRBV6-4	TRBJ1-2	few	TRBD1	14	TGTGCCAGCAGTCGGACAGGGGGTAGTAGTGGCTACACCTTC	CASSRTGGSSGYTF
TRBV5-1	TRBJ2-2	few	-	13	TGCGCCAGCAGACAGGGCTTCACCGGGGAGCTGTTTTTT	CASRQGFTGELFF
TRBV10-3	TRBJ1-6	-	-	12	TGTGCCATCGGCGCGGTCGATTCACCCCTCCACTTT	CAIGAVDSPLHF
TRBV5-1	TRBJ1-2	few	TRBD1	12	TGCGCCAGCAGCTCTGGACAGGTCGGCTACACCTTC	CASSSGQVGYTF
TRBV14	TRBJ2-3	-	-	15	TGTGCCAGCACACCAACGGTAGGACACACAGATACGCAGTATTTT	CASTPTVGHTDTQYF
TRBV18	TRBJ2-1	-	-	15	TGTGCCAGCTCACCCCGAGGAGAGGGTCTACATGAGCAGTTCTTC	CASSPRGEGLHEQFF
TRBV4-1	TRBJ2-1	-	TRBD2	17	TGCGCCAGCAGCCTTATAGCGGGAGGGAGCTCCTACAATGAGCAGTTCTTC	CASSLIAGGSSYNEQFF
TRBV20-1	TRBJ2-5	-	-	17	TGCAGTGCTAGAGATCCAAGCCCGACAGGTCATCAAGAGACCCAGTACTTC	CSARDPSPTGHQETQYF
TRBV3-1	TRBJ1-1	few	-	15	TGTGCCAGCAGCCAAAATACAGGTCCGGGCGCTGAAGCTTTCTTT	CASSQNTGPGAEAFF
TRBV11-2	TRBJ2-2	-	-	15	TGTGCCAGCAGCTTAGTCGGCAAGAACACCGGGGAGCTGTTTTTT	CASSLVGKNTGELFF
TRBV12-3/TRBV12-4	TRBJ2-7	-	-	16	TGTGCCAGCAGTCGCGGGGACGGACAGAGCTCCTACGAGCAGTACTTC	CASSRGDGQSSYEQYF
TRBV3-1	TRBJ1-2	-	-	17	TGTGCCACCTCCCAAGACCAGAGGTATCAGGGATCCGGAGGCTACACCTTC	CATSQDQRYQGSGGYTF
TRBV11-2	TRBJ2-6	-	-	20	TGTGCCAGCAGCGTAAAACAGCAGTGGGGGGCAGTAACGGGGGCCAACGTCCTGACTTTC	CASSVKQQWGAVTGANVLTF
TRBV7-2	TRBJ2-3	many	TRBD1	15	TGTGCCAGCACCTCCTCGGGACAGAGCACAGATACGCAGTATTTT	CASTSSGQSTDTQYF
TRBV6-2/TRBV6-3	TRBJ2-7	many	-	14	TGTGCCAGCAGTTACTCAGGGGGACCCTACGAGCAGTACTTC	CASSYSGGPYEQYF
TRBV11-3	TRBJ2-2	few	TRBD2	14	TGTGCCAGCAGAAAAGTCACTAGCGACGGGGAGCTGTTTTTT	CASRKVTSDGELFF
TRBV7-9	TRBJ2-7	many	TRBD1	17	TGTGCCAGCAGCTTTCTTCCCCTCGGACAGGGATGGAGCGAGCAGTACTTC	CASSFLPLGQGWSEQYF
TRBV5-6	TRBJ2-6	-	-	16	TGTGCCAGCAGTTGGCTGTGGGGCTCTGGGGCCAACGTCCTGACTTTC	CASSWLWGSGANVLTF
TRBV12-3/TRBV12-4	TRBJ1-6	-	-	13	TGTGCCAGCAGCCTGGACAGCTATTCACCCCTCCACTTT	CASSLDSYSPLHF
TRBV20-1	TRBJ1-3	-	-	13	TGCAGTGCGGAACCTTCTCACGGAAACACCATATATTTT	CSAEPSHGNTIYF
TRBV29-1	TRBJ1-3	many	-	13	TGCAGCGTCCCCGCGACAGCTGGAAACACCATATATTTT	CSVPATAGNTIYF
TRBV28	TRBJ2-5	few	TRBD1	14	TGTGCCAGCAGGGACAGGGGGCCCCAAGAGACCCAGTACTTC	CASRDRGPQETQYF
TRBV21-1	TRBJ2-7	few	-	15	TGTGCCAGCAGCAACGGCCCTAGCGGGGGGTACGAGCAGTACTTC	CASSNGPSGGYEQYF
TRBV6-2/TRBV6-3	TRBJ1-2	-	-	12	TGTGCCAGCAGTTACGACTACTATGGCTACACCTTC	CASSYDYYGYTF
TRBV15	TRBJ1-2	-	-	12	TGTGCCACCAGCATGACCGACTATGGCTACACCTTC	CATSMTDYGYTF
TRBV28	TRBJ1-1	few	-	15	TGTGCCAGCAGTCGGGGATCAAAAGGCGACACTGAAGCTTTCTTT	CASSRGSKGDTEAFF
TRBV6-1	TRBJ2-6	-	TRBD1	16	TGTGCCAGCAACAGGGGTGTAGGGGCCGGGGCCAACGTCCTGACTTTC	CASNRGVGAGANVLTF
TRBV5-1	TRBJ2-7	few	-	15	TGCGCCAGCAGCAACACCGGGACCCAGTCGAGCGAGCAGTACTTC	CASSNTGTQSSEQYF
TRBV12-3/TRBV12-4	TRBJ1-4	many	-	13	TGTGCCAGCAGTCCAGGGCTGACGGAAAAACTGTTTTTT	CASSPGLTEKLFF
TRBV9	TRBJ2-5	many	-	14	TGTGCCAGCAGCGTAGGGACCCACCAAGAGACCCAGTACTTC	CASSVGTHQETQYF
TRBV28	TRBJ2-5	few	TRBD2	15	TGTGCCAGCAGTCATCCACTAGCGGACCAAGAGACCCAGTACTTC	CASSHPLADQETQYF
TRBV15	TRBJ2-2	-	TRBD1	14	TGTGCCACCAGCCGCACGACAGGGTCCGGGGAGCTGTTTTTT	CATSRTTGSGELFF
TRBV29-1	TRBJ1-2	few	TRBD1	10	TGCAGCGTTCTACAGGGGGGCTACACCTTC	CSVLQGGYTF
TRBV3-1	TRBJ2-1	few	TRBD1	16	TGTGCCAGCAGCCGCCTGACAGGGGGCACGTACAATGAGCAGTTCTTC	CASSRLTGGTYNEQFF
TRBV5-6	TRBJ2-5	few	TRBD1	13	TGTGCCAGCAGCTTGGCGGGACAGCCAACCCAGTACTTC	CASSLAGQPTQYF
TRBV7-2	TRBJ2-1	-	TRBD2	16	TGTGCCAGCAGCCCCGATAGTGGGACTAGCATTAATGAGCAGTTCTTC	CASSPDSGTSINEQFF
TRBV6-1	TRBJ2-2	few	-	17	TGTGCCAGCGTCCCCCGGGACACGACTTTGAACACCGGGGAGCTGTTTTTT	CASVPRDTTLNTGELFF
TRBV7-9	TRBJ2-7	few	-	14	TGTGCCAGCAGCGAGCGGGACAGCTCCTACGAGCAGTACTTC	CASSERDSSYEQYF